This entry describes one T cell receptor (beta chain). The V gene's germline CDR1 is LNHDA and CDR2 SQIVND (reference sequence). The length of the CDR3 is 13 residues. With 6 bases clipped from V and 5 bases from J, the junction kept 5 bases outside the gene matches. Recruited during active infection, patients (from Seattle) were subsequently followed longitudinally. These data originate in a study of blood T cell repertoires in COVID-19. The method was immunoSEQ multiplex PCR; TCRdb's version includes in-frame clones alone and lacks a portion of them. The sample comprises some 200,000 clones, about 81% of which are singletons, and about 4.8% rests with the top ten.

The chain uses TRBV19 and TRBJ2-7; the match to TRBD1 covers 9 bases. The sequenced sample consisted of peripheral blood. This TCR derives from a woman aged 70 to 79 with COVID-19, enrolled during active disease. The CDR3 loop is CASRRQGEHEQYF. The CDR3 DNA follows: TGTGCCAGTAGAAGACAGGGGGAGCACGAGCAGTACTTC.